The present TCR beta chain was sequenced within a study of post-analysis software for immune sequencing data. Across the whole study: Patients with relapsing-remitting, secondary progressive and progressive-relapsing multiple sclerosis courses were all represented. General study findings and limits: When patients were compared with controls, a handful of TRBV segments were more frequent, TRBV5-6, TRBV5-1 and TRBV20-1 among them. Compared against controls, patients with multiple sclerosis displayed significantly lower normalized Chao1 diversity.

This clonotype occurred a few times. Its antigen is not identified. Between the trimmed V and J ends, which lost 3 bases and 8 bases, there was a span of 10 bases. The CDR3 covers 12 residues. Libraries were made from TCR beta cDNA, and they carried unique molecular identifiers. When about 0.85 to 11 million T cells were used, they gave hundreds of thousands of cDNA molecules. TCRdb reprocessed the PCR reads with MiXCR, giving one entry per CDR3 protein. This table has fewer than 700,000 distinct CDR3 sequences, around 44% appearing once. Sequenced material: blood. The TCR originated in a girl aged 10 to 17 with multiple sclerosis. This rearrangement joins TRBV12-3 or TRBV12-4 to TRBJ1-2; D gene unclear. This chain's CDR3 is CASSLVSVGYTF. The CDR3 DNA is TGTGCCAGCAGTTTGGTATCGGTCGGCTACACCTTC.